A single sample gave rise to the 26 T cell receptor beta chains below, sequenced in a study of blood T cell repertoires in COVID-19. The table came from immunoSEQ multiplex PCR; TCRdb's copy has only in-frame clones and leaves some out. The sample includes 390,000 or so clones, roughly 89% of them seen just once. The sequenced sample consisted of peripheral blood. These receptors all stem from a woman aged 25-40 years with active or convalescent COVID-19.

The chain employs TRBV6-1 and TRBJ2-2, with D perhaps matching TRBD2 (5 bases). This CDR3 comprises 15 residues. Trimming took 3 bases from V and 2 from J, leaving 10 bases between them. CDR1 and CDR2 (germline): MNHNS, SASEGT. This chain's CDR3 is CASSDERTNTGELFF. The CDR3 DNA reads TGTGCCAGCAGTGACGAGCGGACTAACACCGGGGAGCTGTTTTTT.

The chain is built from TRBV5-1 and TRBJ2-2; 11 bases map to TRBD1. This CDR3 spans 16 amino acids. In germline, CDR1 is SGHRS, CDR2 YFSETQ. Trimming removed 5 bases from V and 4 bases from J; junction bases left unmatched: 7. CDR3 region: CASSKGTGGLTGELFF. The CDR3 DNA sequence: TGCGCCAGCAGTAAAGGGACAGGGGGACTCACCGGGGAGCTGTTTTTT.

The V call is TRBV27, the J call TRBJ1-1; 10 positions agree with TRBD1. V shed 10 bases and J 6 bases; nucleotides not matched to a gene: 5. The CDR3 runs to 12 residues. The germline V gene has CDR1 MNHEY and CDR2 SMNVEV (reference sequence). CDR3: CATTGQGAEAFF. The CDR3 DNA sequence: TGTGCCACCACCGGACAGGGGGCTGAAGCTTTCTTT.

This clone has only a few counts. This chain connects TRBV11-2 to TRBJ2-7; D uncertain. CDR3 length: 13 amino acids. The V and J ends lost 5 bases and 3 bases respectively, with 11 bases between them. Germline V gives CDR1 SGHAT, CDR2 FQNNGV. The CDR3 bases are TGTGCCAGCAGCCCCCCACTCCACTACGAGCAGTACTTC. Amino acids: CASSPPLHYEQYF.

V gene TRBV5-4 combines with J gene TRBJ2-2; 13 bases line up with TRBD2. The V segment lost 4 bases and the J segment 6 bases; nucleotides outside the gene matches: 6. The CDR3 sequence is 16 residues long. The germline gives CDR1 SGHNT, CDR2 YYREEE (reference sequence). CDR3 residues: CASSGTSGGASGELFF. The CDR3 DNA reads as TGTGCCAGCAGCGGTACTAGCGGGGGGGCCTCCGGGGAGCTGTTTTTT.

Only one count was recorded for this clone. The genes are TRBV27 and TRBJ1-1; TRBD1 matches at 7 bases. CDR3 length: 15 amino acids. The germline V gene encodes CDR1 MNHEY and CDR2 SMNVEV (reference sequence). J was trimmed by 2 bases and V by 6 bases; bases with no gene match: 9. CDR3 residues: CASSRERDRNTEAFF. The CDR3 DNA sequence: TGTGCCAGCAGCCGGGAAAGGGACAGAAACACTGAAGCTTTCTTT.

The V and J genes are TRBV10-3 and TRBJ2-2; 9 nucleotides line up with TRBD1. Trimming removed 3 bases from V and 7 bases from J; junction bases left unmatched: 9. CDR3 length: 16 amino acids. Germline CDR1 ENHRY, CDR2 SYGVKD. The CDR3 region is CAISDSTGGAGGELFF. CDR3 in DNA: TGTGCCATCAGTGATTCAACAGGGGGCGCCGGCGGGGAGCTGTTTTTT.

The CDR3 protein is CASNPTGLTEAFF. The CDR3 DNA follows: TGTGCCAGCAACCCGACAGGGCTCACTGAAGCTTTCTTT. The chain joins TRBV7-8 to TRBJ1-1; the match to TRBD1 covers 7 bases. There are 13 residues in the CDR3. Germline V gene sequence: CDR1 SGHVS, CDR2 FQNEAQ. V lost 7 bases, J lost 4 bases, and 6 bases stayed unmatched.

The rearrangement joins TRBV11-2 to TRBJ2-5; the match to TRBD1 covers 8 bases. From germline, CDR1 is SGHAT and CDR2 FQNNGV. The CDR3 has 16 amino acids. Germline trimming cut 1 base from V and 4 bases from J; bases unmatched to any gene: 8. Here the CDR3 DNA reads TGTGCCAGCAGCTTAGGATCAGGGGGCGTCTTAGAGACCCAGTACTTC. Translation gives CASSLGSGGVLETQYF.

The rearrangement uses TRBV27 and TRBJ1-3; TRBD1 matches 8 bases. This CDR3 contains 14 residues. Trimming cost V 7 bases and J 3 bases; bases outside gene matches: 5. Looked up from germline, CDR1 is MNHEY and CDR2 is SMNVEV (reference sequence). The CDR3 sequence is CASKRDRGGNTIYF. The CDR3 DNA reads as TGTGCCAGCAAGAGAGACAGGGGTGGAAACACCATATATTTT.

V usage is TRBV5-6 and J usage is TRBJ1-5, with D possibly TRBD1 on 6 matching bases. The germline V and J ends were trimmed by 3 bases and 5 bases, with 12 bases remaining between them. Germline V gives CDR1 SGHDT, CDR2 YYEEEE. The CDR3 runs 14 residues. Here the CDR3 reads CASSSGTPDQPQHF. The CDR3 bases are TGTGCCAGCAGCTCCGGGACACCAGATCAGCCCCAGCATTTT.

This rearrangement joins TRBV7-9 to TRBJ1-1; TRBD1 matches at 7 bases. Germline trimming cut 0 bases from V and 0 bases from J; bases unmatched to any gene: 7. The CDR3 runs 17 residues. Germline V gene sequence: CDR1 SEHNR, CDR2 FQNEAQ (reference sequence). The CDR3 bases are TGTGCCAGCAGCTTAGCGTGTGGACAGGTGGTGAACACTGAAGCTTTCTTT. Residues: CASSLACGQVVNTEAFF.

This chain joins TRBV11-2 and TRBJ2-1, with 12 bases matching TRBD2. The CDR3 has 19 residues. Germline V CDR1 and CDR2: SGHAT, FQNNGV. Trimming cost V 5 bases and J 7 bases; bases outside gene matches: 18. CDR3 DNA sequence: TGTGCCAGCAGCGACAGGGGTCTAGCGGGAGGGCCGAGTAAGAATGAGCAGTTCTTC. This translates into CASSDRGLAGGPSKNEQFF.

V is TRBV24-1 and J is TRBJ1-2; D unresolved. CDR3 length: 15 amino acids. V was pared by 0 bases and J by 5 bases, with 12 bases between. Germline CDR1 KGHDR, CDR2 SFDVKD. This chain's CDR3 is CATSDLRAGFYGYTF. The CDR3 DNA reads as TGTGCCACCAGTGATTTGAGAGCAGGATTTTATGGCTACACCTTC.

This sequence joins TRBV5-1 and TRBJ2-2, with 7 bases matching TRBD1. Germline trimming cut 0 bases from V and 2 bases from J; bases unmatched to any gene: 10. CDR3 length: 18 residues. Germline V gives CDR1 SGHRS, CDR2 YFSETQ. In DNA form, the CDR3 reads TGCGCCAGCAGCTTGGGGGACAGACCGCAGCGCAACACCGGGGAGCTGTTTTTT. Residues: CASSLGDRPQRNTGELFF.

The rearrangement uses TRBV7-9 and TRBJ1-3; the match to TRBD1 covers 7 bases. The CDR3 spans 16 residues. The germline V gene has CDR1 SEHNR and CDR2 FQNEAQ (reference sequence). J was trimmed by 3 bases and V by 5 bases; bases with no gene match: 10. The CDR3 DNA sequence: TGTGCCAGCAGCCAGCTAACCGGGACAGATGGAAACACCATATATTTT. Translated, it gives CASSQLTGTDGNTIYF.

The CDR3 is CASSPDGQGNYGYTF. CDR3 coding DNA: TGCGCCAGCAGCCCGGACGGACAGGGTAACTATGGCTACACCTTC. This chain links TRBV5-1 with TRBJ1-2; 8 nucleotides line up with TRBD1. V shed 4 bases and J 1 base; nucleotides not matched to a gene: 6. Germline V gene sequence: CDR1 SGHRS, CDR2 YFSETQ. This CDR3 spans 15 amino acids.

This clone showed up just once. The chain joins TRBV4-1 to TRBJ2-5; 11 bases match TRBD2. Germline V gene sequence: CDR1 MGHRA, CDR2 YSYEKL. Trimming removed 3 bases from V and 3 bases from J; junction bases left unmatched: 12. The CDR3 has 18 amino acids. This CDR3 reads CASSQLTVGLAVKETQYF. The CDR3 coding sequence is TGCGCCAGCAGCCAGCTTACCGTGGGACTAGCGGTAAAAGAGACCCAGTACTTC.

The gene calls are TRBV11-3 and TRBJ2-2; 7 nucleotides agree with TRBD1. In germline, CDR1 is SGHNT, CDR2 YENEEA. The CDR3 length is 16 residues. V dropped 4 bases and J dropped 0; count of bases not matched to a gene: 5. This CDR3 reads CASSYTGTANTGELFF. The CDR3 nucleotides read TGTGCCAGCAGCTATACCGGGACAGCGAACACCGGGGAGCTGTTTTTT. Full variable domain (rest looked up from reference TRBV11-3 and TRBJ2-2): EAGVVQSPRYKIIEKKQPVAFWCNPISGHNTLYWYLQNLGQGPELLIRYENEEAVDDSQLPKDRFSAERLKGVDSTLKIQPAELGDSAVYLCASSYTGTANTGELFFGEGSRLTVL.

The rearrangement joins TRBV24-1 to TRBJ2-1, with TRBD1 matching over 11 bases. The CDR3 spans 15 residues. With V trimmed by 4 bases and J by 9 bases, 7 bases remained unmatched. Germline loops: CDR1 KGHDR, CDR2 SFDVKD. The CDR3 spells CATSEGQGGKREQFF. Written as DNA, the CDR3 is TGTGCCACCAGTGAGGGACAGGGGGGTAAGCGTGAGCAGTTCTTC.

The CDR3 DNA is TGTGCCAGCAGTCGGGACAGGGCGACAGATACGCAGTATTTT. Translation gives CASSRDRATDTQYF. The rearrangement uses TRBV6-5 and TRBJ2-3; TRBD1 matches at 9 bases. J gave up 3 bases and V 5 bases, and 3 bases lay outside the gene matches. The V gene's germline CDR1 is MNHEY and CDR2 SVGAGI. The CDR3 contains 14 residues.

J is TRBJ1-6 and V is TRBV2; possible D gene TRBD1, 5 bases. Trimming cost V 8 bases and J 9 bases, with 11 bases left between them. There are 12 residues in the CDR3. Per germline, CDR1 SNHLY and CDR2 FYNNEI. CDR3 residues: CASQGSGSPLHF. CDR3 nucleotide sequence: TGTGCCAGCCAGGGTTCCGGTTCACCCCTCCACTTT.

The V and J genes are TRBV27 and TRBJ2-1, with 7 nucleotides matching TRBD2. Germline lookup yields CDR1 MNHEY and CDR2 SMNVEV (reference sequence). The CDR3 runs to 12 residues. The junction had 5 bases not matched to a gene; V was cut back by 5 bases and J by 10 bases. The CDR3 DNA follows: TGTGCCAGCAGTCCCCCCGGGGGGGAGCAGTTCTTC. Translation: CASSPPGGEQFF.

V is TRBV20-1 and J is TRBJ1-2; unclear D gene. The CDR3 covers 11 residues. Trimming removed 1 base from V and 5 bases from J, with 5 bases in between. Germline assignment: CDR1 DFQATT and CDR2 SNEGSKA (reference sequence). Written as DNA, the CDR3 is TGCAGTGCTAGAGTTAAATATGGCTACACCTTC. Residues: CSARVKYGYTF.

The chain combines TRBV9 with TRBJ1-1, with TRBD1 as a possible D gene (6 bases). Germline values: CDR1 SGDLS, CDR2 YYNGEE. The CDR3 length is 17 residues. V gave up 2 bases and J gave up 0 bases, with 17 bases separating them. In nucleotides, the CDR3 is TGTGCCAGCAGCGTTTCGTCAGGGGTAGTAGTGAACACTGAAGCTTTCTTT. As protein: CASSVSSGVVVNTEAFF.

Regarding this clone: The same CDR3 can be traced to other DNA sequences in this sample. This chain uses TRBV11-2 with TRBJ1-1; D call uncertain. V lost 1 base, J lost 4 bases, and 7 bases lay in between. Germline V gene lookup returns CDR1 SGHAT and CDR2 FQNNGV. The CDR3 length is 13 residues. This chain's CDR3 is CASSLGAVTEAFF. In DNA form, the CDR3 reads TGTGCCAGCAGCTTAGGGGCCGTCACTGAAGCTTTCTTT. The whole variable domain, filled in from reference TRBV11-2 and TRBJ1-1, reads EAGVAQSPRYKIIEKRQSVAFWCNPISGHATLYWYQQILGQGPKLLIQFQNNGVVDDSQLPKDRFSAERLKGVDSTLKIQPAKLEDSAVYLCASSLGAVTEAFFGQGTRLTVV.